This is a list of T cell receptor beta chains from one sample in a study of cytomegalovirus exposure and HLA in healthy donors. Libraries were prepared by immunoSEQ multiplex PCR; TCRdb keeps only in-frame clonotypes and omits some of them. The table lists 200,000 to 250,000 clones, around 80% of them singletons. The source material was PBMCs. These TCRs come from a man aged 25 to 40 in good health and CMV-seronegative. The CDR3 runs from the conserved cysteine through the conserved F or W. A D gene is named only where the DNA matches it firmly. Clone sizes are given selectively: once, few, many, or a class where the clone is expanded.

J | V | size | D | DNA | CDR3
TRBJ2-1 | TRBV13 | few | TRBD1 | TGTGCCAGCGGGCTGGGGAACAGGGGTCCTTACAATGAGCAGTTCTTC | CASGLGNRGPYNEQFF
TRBJ2-3 | TRBV7-6 | - | TRBD2 | TGTGCCAGCAGCTCGCCGGGGGGGGGCACAGATACGCAGTATTTT | CASSSPGGGTDTQYF
TRBJ1-6 | TRBV5-1 | - | - | TGCGCCAGCAGCCCAAGGGACGGACAGTATTCACCCCTCCACTTT | CASSPRDGQYSPLHF
TRBJ2-3 | TRBV10-3 | - | TRBD2 | TGTGCCGCCTTGGCGGGGGGGAGGTCGGATACGCAGTATTTT | CAALAGGRSDTQYF
TRBJ2-7 | TRBV29-1 | - | TRBD1 | TGCAGCGTTGGGGGGTCCCGGGACAGGGGATGGGCCTACGAGCAGTACTTC | CSVGGSRDRGWAYEQYF
TRBJ2-5 | TRBV10-1 | - | TRBD2 | TGCGCCAGCAGTGATGGGCGGGGGAACAAAGAGACCCAGTACTTC | CASSDGRGNKETQYF
TRBJ1-1 | TRBV27 | - | - | TGTGCCAGCAGTTACAGGGAGAACACTGAAGCTTTCTTT | CASSYRENTEAFF
TRBJ1-5 | TRBV4-3 | - | TRBD1 | TGCGCCAGCAGCCAGGGGACAGGGCCGGATCAGCCCCAGCATTTT | CASSQGTGPDQPQHF
TRBJ1-4 | TRBV7-8 | - | - | TGTGCCAGCAGCTATATACAGGGCCCTCCCGATGAAAAACTGTTTTTT | CASSYIQGPPDEKLFF
TRBJ1-2 | TRBV19 | - | TRBD1 | TGTGCCAGTACCCCGGACAGGGGGCGGGACTATGGCTACACCTTC | CASTPDRGRDYGYTF
TRBJ2-1 | TRBV4-1 | - | - | TGCGCCAGCAGCCTAAGGGGCGAGGATGAGCAGTTCTTC | CASSLRGEDEQFF
TRBJ2-2 | TRBV6-1 | - | TRBD2 | TGTGCCAGCAGTGTACTAGCGGGGGGTTCCCAGTGGGGGGAGCTGTTTTTT | CASSVLAGGSQWGELFF
TRBJ2-5 | TRBV18 | once | - | TGTGCCAGCTCACCAAGGTCGGAGCAAGAGACCCAGTACTTC | CASSPRSEQETQYF
TRBJ2-5 | TRBV7-8 | - | TRBD2 | TGTGCCAGCAGCTTGGGGCGGGGGGTCACCTCAAAGGAGACCCAGTACTTC | CASSLGRGVTSKETQYF
TRBJ2-1 | TRBV29-1 | - | - | TGCAGCGTTCTACAGGGTGCGAATGAGCAGTTCTTC | CSVLQGANEQFF